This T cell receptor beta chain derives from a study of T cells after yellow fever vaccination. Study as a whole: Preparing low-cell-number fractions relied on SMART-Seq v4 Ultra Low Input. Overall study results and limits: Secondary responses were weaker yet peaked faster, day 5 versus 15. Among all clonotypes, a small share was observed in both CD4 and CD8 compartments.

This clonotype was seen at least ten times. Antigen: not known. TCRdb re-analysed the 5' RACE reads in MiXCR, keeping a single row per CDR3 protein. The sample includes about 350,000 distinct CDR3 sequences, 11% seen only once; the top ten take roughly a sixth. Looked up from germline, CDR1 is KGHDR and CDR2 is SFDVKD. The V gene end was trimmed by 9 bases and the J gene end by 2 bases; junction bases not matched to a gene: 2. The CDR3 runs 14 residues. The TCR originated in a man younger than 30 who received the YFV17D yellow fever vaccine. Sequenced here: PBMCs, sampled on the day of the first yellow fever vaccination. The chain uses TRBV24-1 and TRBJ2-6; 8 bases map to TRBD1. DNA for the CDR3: TGTGCCACCCAGGGGGCTGCTGGGGCCAACGTCCTGACTTTC. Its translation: CATQGAAGANVLTF.